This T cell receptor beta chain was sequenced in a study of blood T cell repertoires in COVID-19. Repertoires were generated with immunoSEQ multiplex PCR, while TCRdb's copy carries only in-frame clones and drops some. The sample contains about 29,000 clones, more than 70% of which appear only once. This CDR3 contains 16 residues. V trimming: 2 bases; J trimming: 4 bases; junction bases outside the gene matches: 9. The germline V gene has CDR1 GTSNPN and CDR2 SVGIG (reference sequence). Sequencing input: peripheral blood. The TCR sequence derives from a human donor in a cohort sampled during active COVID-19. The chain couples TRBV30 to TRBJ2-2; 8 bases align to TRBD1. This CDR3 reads CAWSFNPQGGTGELFF. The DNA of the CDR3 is TGTGCCTGGAGTTTCAATCCACAGGGGGGCACCGGGGAGCTGTTTTTT.